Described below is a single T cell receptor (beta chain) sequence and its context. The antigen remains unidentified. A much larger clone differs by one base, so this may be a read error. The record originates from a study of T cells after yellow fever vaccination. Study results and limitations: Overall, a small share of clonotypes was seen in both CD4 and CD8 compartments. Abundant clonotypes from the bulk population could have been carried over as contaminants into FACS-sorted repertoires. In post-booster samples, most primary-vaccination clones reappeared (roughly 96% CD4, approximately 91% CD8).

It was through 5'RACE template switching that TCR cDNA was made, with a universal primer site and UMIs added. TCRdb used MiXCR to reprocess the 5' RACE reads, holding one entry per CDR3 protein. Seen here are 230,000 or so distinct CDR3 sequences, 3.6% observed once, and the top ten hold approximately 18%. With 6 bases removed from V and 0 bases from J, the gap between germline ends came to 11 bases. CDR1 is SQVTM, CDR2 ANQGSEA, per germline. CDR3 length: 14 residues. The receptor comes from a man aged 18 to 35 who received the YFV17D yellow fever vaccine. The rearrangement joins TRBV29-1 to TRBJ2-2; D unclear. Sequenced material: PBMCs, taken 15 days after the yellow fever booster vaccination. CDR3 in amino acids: CSVGRHTNTGELFF. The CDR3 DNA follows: TGCAGCGTCGGGCGACACACGAACACCGGGGAGCTGTTTTTT.